This TCR beta chain was captured in a study of blood T cells in healthy people across ages. Using a J-beta primer mix together with a sample-barcoded 5' primer, a second PCR was run for roughly 6 to 12 cycles. One entry per CDR3 protein results from TCRdb running MiXCR on the 5' RACE reads. The sample has 1.5 million to 2 million distinct CDR3 sequences, about 35% seen once. CDR3 length: 15 residues. Of note for this clonotype: The antigen is not known.

General study points: Long-lived donors exceeded aged donors in naive CD4+ cells and diversity. Unsorted PBMC material precluded a definitive naive versus antigen-experienced comparison. Samples with more naive T cells showed higher observed beta diversity.

Donors each provided about 10 milliliters of peripheral blood. The receptor's source is a woman aged 30 to 39 in good health. The chain employs TRBV21-1 and TRBJ2-4; whether TRBD1, the table's D call, matches the DNA was not checked. Near its end, the DNA agrees better with TRBJ2-7, so the J call may be wrong. TRBV21-1 is tagged as a pseudogene. Sequenced material: blood. The CDR3 sequence is CASSKARTTWYEQYF. The CDR3 region has the DNA TGTGCCAGCAGCAAAGCCAGGACAACCTGGTACGAGCAGTACTTC.